This entry lists 6 T cell receptor beta chains sequenced from one sample in a study of tumor-infiltrating lymphocytes in primary liver carcinoma. Using a constant-region primer together with ProtoScript II reverse transcriptase, TCR beta cDNA was made from about 500 ng of total RNA. For TCR beta, libraries were produced by three nested multiplex PCR rounds using slightly modified ARM-PCR. Rounds one and two of PCR, each of approximately 11 cycles, were primed with TRBV1-TRBV30 forward primers and a C-beta reverse primer. TCRdb reprocessed the multiplex PCR reads with MiXCR, giving one entry per CDR3 protein. The sample includes 95,000 to 150,000 distinct CDR3 sequences, approximately 70% of them seen just once. Each 20-30 mg portion of unsorted bulk tissue served as the source for co-extraction of RNA and DNA. Sample: liver tumor tissue from sampling region 1. Subset here: tumor region T1, superior pole. These TCRs come from a woman between 55 and 75 years old with primary liver carcinoma and hepatitis B virus infection.

The table lists this clonotype with many counts. The J gene is TRBJ2-1, the V gene TRBV11-2; 11 bases match TRBD2. V was clipped by 5 bases and J by 6 bases; unmatched bases: 3. This CDR3 comprises 14 residues. The germline V gene has CDR1 SGHAT and CDR2 FQNNGV. The CDR3 protein is CASSQTSGSNEQFF. Written as DNA, the CDR3 is TGTGCCAGCAGCCAAACTAGCGGGAGCAATGAGCAGTTCTTC.

This clonotype was observed at least ten times. This sequence joins TRBV6-5 and TRBJ1-5; D is perhaps TRBD1 (5 bases). The V end was cut by 6 bases, the J end by 3 bases, with 12 bases between. The CDR3 sequence is 14 residues long. Germline CDR1 and CDR2: MNHEY and SVGAGI. CDR3 region: CASSRRQSNQPQHF. The CDR3 nucleotides read TGTGCCAGCAGCCGACGACAGTCCAATCAGCCCCAGCATTTT.

The V and J genes are TRBV19 and TRBJ2-2; maybe TRBD1 (6 bases). Trimming shortened V by 7 bases and J by 5 bases, and 14 bases separated the two germline ends. Germline CDR1 is LNHDA and CDR2 is SQIVND (reference sequence). There are 14 residues in the CDR3. The CDR3, as DNA: TGTGCCAGTACCTCTCAGGGGTGGACCGGGGAGCTGTTTTTT. Amino acid sequence: CASTSQGWTGELFF. Full variable domain (missing parts from reference TRBV19 and TRBJ2-2): DGGITQSPKYLFRKEGQNVTLSCEQNLNHDAMYWYRQDPGQGLRLIYYSQIVNDFQKGDIAEGYSVSREKKESFPLTVTSAQKNPTAFYLCASTSQGWTGELFFGEGSRLTVL.

V is TRBV12-3 or TRBV12-4 and J is TRBJ2-3; TRBD2 matches at 7 bases. With V trimmed by 9 bases and J by 6 bases, 9 bases remained unmatched. The CDR3 is 13 residues long. In DNA, the CDR3 is TGTGCCAGTCTCCAGTGGGAGGGGGATACGCAGTATTTT. Translated: CASLQWEGDTQYF.

This clonotype is deemed medium-sized (0.01 to 0.1%). The chain employs TRBV11-3 and TRBJ1-1; D is ambiguous. Between the trimmed V and J ends, which lost 3 bases and 1 base, there was a span of 3 bases. Germline V gene sequence: CDR1 SGHNT, CDR2 YENEEA. The length of the CDR3 is 12 residues. In DNA, the CDR3 is TGTGCCAGCAGCTTGACGAACACTGAAGCTTTCTTT. Protein product: CASSLTNTEAFF.

The chain carries TRBV11-3 and TRBJ1-1; D remains unclear. There are 14 residues in the CDR3. Germline V gives CDR1 SGHNT, CDR2 YENEEA. The CDR3 bases are TGTCCTAGCAGCTTAGATCCGGCGGAGGCTGAAGCTTTCTTT. It is translated as CPSSLDPAEAEAFF.